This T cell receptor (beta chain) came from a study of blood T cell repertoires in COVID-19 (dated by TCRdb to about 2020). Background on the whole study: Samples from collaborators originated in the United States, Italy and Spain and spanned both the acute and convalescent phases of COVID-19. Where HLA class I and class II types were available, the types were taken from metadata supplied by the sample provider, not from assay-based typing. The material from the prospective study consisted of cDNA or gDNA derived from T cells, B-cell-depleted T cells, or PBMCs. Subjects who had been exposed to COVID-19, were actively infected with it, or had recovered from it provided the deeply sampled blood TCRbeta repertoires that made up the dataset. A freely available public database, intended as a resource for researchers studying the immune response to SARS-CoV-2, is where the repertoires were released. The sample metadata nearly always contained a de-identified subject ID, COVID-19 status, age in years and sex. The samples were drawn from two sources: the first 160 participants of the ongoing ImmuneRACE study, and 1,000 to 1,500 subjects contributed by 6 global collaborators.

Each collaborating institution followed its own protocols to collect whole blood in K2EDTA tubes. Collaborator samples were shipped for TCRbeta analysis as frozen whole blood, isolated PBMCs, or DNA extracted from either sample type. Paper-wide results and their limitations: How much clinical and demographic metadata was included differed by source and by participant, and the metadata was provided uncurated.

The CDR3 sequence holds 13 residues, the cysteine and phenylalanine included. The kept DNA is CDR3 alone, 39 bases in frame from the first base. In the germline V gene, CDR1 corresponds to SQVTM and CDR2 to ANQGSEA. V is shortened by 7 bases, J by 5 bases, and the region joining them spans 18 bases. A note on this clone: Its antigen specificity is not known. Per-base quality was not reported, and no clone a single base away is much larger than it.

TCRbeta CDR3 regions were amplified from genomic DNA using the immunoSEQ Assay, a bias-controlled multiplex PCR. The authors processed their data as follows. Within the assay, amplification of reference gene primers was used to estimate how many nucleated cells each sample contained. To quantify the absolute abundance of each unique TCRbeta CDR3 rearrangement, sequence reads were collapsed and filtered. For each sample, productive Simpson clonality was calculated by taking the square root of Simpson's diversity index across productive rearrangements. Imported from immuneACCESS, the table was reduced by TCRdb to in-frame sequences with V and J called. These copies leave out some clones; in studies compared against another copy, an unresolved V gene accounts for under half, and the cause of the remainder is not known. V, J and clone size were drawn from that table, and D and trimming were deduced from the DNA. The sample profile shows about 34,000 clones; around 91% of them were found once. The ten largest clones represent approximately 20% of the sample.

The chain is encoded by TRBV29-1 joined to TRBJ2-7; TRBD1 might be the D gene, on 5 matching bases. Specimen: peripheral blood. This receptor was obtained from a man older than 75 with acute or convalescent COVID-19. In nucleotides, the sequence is TGCAGCGCACCCTTTGGGCAGGGCGACGAGCAGTACTTC. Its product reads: CSAPFGQGDEQYF.